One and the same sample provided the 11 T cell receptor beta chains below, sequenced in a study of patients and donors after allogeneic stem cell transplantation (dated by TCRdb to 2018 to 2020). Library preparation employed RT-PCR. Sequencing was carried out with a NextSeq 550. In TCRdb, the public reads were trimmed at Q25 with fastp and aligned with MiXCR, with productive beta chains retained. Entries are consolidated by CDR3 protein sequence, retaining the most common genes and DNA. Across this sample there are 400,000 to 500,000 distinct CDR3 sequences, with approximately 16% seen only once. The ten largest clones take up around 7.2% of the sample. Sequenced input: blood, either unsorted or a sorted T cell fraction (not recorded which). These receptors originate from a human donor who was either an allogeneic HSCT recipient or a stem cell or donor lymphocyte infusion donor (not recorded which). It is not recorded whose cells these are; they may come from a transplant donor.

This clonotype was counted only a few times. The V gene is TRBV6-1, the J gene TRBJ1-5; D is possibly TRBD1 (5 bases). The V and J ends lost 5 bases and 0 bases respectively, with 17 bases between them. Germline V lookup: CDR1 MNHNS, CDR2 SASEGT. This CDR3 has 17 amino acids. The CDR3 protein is CASSIFRDGNSNQPQHF. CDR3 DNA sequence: TGTGCCAGCAGTATATTCCGGGACGGAAATAGCAATCAGCCCCAGCATTTT.

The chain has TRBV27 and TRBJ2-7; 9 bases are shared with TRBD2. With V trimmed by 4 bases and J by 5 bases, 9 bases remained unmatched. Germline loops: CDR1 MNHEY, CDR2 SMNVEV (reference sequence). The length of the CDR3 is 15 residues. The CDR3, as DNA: TGTGCCAGCAGTTCGTATAGCGGGAGCGGCCACGAGCAGTACTTC. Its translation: CASSSYSGSGHEQYF.

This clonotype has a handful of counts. The CDR3 reads CSASIVGGSYEQYF. The DNA for the CDR3 is TGCAGTGCTTCCATCGTCGGAGGCTCCTACGAGCAGTACTTC. The chain is built from TRBV20-1 and TRBJ2-7; D perhaps matches TRBD2 (5 bases). The CDR3 runs 14 residues. Germline V CDR1 and CDR2: DFQATT, SNEGSKA (reference sequence). The V end was cut by 5 bases, the J end by 0 bases, with 14 bases between.

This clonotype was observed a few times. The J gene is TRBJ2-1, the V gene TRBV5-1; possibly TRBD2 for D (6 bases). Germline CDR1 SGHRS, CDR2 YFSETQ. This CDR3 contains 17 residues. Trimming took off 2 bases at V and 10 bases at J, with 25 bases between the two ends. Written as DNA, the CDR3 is TGCGCCAGCAGCTTATGGTCGTGGGAGGTATTTACAAGGGAGCAGTTCTTC. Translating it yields CASSLWSWEVFTREQFF.

The CDR3 spells CASTSSGTGGEQYF. CDR3 sequence (DNA): TGTGCCAGTACCTCTAGCGGGACTGGAGGCGAGCAGTACTTC. The chain joins TRBV19 to TRBJ2-7; 9 nucleotides agree with TRBD2. In germline, CDR1 is LNHDA, CDR2 SQIVND (reference sequence). Trimming took 7 bases from V and 6 from J; bases not matched to a gene: 10. The CDR3 has 14 amino acids.

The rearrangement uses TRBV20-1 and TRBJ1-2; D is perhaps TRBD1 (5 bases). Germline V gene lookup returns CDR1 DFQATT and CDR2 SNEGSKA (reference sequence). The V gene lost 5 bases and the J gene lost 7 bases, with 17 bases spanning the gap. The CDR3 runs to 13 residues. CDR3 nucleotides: TGCAGTGCTGTAGGTCAGGGAGCCCTTGGCTACACCTTC. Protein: CSAVGQGALGYTF.

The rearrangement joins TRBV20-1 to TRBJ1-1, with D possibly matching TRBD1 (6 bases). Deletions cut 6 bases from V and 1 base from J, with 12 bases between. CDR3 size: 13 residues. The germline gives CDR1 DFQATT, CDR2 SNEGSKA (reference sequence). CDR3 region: CSAVGGANTEAFF. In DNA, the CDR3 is TGCAGTGCGGTGGGGGGCGCGAACACTGAAGCTTTCTTT.

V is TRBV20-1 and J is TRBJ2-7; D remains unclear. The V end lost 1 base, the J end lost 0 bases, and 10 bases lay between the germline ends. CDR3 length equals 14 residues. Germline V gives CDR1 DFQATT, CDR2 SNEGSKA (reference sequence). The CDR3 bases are TGCAGTGCTAGAGTACCAGGAGCCTCCTACGAGCAGTACTTC. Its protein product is CSARVPGASYEQYF.

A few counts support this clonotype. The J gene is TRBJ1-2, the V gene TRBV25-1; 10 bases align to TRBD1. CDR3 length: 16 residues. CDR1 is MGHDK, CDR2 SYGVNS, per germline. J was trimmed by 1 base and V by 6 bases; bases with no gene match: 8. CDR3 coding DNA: TGTGCCAGCAGCCCCCCCTGGGACAGGGGTAACTATGGCTACACCTTC. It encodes CASSPPWDRGNYGYTF.

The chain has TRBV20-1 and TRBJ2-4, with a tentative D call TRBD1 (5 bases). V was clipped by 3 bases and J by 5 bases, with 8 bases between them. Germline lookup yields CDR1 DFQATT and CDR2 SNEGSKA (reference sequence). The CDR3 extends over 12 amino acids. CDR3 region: CSASSRENIQYF. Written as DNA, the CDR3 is TGCAGTGCTAGTTCCAGGGAAAACATTCAGTACTTC.

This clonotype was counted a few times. The CDR3 DNA follows: TGTGCCAGCAGCCCAACTAGCGACCTCACAGATACGCAGTATTTT. Translated, it gives CASSPTSDLTDTQYF. The chain has TRBV12-3 or TRBV12-4 and TRBJ2-3, with TRBD2 matching 7 bases. The length of the CDR3 is 15 residues. V lost 6 bases and J lost 2; bases outside the gene matches: 8.